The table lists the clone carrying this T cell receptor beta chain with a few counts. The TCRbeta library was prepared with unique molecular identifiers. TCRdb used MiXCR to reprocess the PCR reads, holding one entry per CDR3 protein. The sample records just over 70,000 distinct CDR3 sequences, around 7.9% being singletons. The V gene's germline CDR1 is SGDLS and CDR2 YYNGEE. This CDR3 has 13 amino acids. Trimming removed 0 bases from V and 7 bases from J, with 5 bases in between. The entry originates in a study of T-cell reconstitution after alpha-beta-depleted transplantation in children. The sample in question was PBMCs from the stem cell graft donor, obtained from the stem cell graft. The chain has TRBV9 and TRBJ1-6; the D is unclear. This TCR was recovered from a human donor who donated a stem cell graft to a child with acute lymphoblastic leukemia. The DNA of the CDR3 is TGTGCCAGCAGCGTAGGTACCAATTCACCCCTCCACTTT. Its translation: CASSVGTNSPLHF.